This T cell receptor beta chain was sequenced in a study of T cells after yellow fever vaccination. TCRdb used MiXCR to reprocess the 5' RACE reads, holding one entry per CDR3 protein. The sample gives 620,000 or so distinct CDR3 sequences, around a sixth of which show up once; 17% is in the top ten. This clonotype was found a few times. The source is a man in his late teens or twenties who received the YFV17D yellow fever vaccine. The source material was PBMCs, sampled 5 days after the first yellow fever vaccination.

The CDR3 sequence: CASSAGTGSNEQYF. Here the CDR3 DNA reads TGTGCCAGCAGCGCCGGGACAGGGTCTAACGAGCAGTACTTC. The chain uses TRBV6-1 and TRBJ2-7; 9 nucleotides match TRBD1. The V segment lost 6 bases and the J segment 5 bases; nucleotides outside the gene matches: 8. Germline CDR1 is MNHNS and CDR2 is SASEGT. This CDR3 is 14 amino acids long.